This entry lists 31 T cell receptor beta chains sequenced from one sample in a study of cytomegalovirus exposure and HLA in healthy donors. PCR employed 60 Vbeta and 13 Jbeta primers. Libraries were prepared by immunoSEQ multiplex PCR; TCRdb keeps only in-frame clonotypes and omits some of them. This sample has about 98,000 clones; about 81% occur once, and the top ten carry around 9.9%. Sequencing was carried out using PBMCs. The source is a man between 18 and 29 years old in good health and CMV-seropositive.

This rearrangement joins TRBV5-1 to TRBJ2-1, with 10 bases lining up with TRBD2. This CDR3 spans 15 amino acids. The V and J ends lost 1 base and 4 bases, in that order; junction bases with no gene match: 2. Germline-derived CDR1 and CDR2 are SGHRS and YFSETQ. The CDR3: CASSLIAGGYNEQFF. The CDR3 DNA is TGCGCCAGCAGCTTGATAGCGGGGGGATACAATGAGCAGTTCTTC. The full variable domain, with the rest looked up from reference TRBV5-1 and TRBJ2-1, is KAGVTQTPRYLIKTRGQQVTLSCSPISGHRSVSWYQQTPGQGLQFLFEYFSETQRNKGNFPGRFSGRQFSNSRSEMNVSTLELGDSALYLCASSLIAGGYNEQFFGPGTRLTVL.

CDR3: CASSEGGSTDTQYF. CDR3 nucleotides: TGTGCCAGCAGTGAAGGGGGCAGCACAGATACGCAGTATTTT. The J gene is TRBJ2-3, the V gene TRBV25-1; a weak D match, TRBD1 (6 bases). The CDR3 contains 14 residues. V was pared by 2 bases and J by 0 bases, with 6 bases between. Germline CDR1 is MGHDK and CDR2 is SYGVNS.

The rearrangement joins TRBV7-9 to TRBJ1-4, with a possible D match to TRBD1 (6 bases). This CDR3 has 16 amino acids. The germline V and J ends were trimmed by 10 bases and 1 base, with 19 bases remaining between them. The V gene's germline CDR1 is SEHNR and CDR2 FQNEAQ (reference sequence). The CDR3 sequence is CATTQGSSGTNEKLFF. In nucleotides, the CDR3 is TGTGCCACCACACAGGGAAGTTCAGGAACTAATGAAAAACTGTTTTTT. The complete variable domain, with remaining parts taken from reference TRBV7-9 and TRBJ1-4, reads DTGVSQNPRHKITKRGQNVTFRCDPISEHNRLYWYRQTLGQGPEFLTYFQNEAQLEKSRLLSDRFSAERPKGSFSTLEIQRTEQGDSAMYLCATTQGSSGTNEKLFFGSGTQLSVL.

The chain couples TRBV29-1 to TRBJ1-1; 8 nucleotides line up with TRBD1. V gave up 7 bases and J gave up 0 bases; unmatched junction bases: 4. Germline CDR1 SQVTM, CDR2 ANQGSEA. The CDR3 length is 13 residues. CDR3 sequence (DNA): TGCAGCGGCCGACAGGGGATGAACACTGAAGCTTTCTTT. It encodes CSGRQGMNTEAFF.

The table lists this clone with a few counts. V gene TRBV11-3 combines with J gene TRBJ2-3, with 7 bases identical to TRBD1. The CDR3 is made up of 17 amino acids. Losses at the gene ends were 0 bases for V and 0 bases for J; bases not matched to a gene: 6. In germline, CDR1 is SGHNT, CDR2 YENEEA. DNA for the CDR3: TGTGCCAGCAGCTTAGAACGCGGACAGGTGAGCACAGATACGCAGTATTTT. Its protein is CASSLERGQVSTDTQYF.

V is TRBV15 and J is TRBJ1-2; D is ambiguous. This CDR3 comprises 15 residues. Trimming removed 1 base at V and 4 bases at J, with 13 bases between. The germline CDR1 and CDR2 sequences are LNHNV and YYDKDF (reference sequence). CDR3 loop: CATSRGAGGGYGYTF. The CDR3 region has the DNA TGTGCCACCAGCAGAGGGGCAGGCGGAGGCTATGGCTACACCTTC.

This CDR3 reads CASSEGAGEAFF. CDR3 in DNA: TGTGCCAGCAGTGAAGGGGCGGGTGAAGCTTTCTTT. V is TRBV2 and J is TRBJ1-1; D is unclear. Germline CDR1 reads SNHLY; CDR2 reads FYNNEI. The CDR3 length is 12 residues. Trimming took off 1 base at V and 7 bases at J, with 7 bases between the two ends.

CDR3 in amino acids: CASGAGTPASAQHF. The DNA for the CDR3 is TGTGCCAGCGGAGCTGGGACACCTGCTTCCGCCCAGCATTTT. This chain connects TRBV2 to TRBJ1-5; TRBD1 is a possible D gene (6 bases). The CDR3 consists of 14 residues. The V end lost 8 bases, the J end lost 11 bases, and 22 bases lay between the germline ends. Germline lookup yields CDR1 SNHLY and CDR2 FYNNEI.

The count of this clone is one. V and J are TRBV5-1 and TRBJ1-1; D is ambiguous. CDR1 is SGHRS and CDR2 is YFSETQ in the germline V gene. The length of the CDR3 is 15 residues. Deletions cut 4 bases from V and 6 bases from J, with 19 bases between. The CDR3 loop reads CASSLEGAPSAEAFF. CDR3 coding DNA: TGCGCCAGCAGCCTAGAAGGAGCCCCATCCGCTGAAGCTTTCTTT.

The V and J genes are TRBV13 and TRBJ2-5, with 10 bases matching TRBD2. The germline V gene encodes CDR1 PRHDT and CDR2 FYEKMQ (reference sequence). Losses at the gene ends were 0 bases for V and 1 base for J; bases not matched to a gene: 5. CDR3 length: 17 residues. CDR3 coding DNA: TGTGCCAGCAGCTTAGGTCAGGGACTAGCGATCCAAGAGACCCAGTACTTC. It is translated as CASSLGQGLAIQETQYF.

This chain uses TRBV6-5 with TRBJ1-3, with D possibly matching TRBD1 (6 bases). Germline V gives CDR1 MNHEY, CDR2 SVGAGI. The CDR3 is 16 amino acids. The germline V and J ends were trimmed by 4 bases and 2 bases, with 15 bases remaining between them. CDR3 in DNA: TGTGCCAGCAGTTCCTGGGGGGGGACACCTGGAAACACCATATATTTT. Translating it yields CASSSWGGTPGNTIYF.

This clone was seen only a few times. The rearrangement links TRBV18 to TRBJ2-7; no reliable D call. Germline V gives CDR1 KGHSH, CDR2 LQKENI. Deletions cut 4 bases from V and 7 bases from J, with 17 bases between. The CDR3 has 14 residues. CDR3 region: CASSLGPVVKEQYF. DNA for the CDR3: TGTGCCAGCTCACTTGGGCCAGTCGTGAAGGAGCAGTACTTC. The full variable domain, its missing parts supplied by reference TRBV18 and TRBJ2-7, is NAGVMQNPRHLVRRRGQEARLRCSPMKGHSHVYWYRQLPEEGLKFMVYLQKENIIDESGMPKERFSAEFPKEGPSILRIQQVVRGDSAAYFCASSLGPVVKEQYFGPGTRLTVT.

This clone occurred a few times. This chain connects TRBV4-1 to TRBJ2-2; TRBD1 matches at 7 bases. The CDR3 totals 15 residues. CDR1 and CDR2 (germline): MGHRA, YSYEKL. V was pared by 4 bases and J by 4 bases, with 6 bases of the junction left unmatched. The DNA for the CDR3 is TGCGCCAGCAGCCTTAGCAACAGGGGCACCGGGGAGCTGTTTTTT. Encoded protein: CASSLSNRGTGELFF.

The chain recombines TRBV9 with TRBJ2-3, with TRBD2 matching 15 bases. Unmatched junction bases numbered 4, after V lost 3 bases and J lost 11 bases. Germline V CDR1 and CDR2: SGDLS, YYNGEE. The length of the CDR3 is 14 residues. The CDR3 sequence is CASSARTSGGVQYF. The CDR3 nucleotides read TGTGCCAGCAGCGCCCGGACTAGCGGGGGGGTGCAGTATTTT.

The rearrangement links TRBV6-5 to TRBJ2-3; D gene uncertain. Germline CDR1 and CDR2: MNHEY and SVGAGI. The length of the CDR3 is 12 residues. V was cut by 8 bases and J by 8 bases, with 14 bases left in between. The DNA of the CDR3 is TGTGCCAGCCTAACCTCTACGGGTACGCAGTATTTT. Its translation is CASLTSTGTQYF.

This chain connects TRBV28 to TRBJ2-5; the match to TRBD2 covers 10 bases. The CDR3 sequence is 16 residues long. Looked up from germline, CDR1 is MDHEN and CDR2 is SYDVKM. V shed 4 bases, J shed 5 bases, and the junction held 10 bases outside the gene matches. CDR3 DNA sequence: TGTGCCAGCAGTTCCACGAGCGGGGGGGCGTCGGAGACCCAGTACTTC. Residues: CASSSTSGGASETQYF.

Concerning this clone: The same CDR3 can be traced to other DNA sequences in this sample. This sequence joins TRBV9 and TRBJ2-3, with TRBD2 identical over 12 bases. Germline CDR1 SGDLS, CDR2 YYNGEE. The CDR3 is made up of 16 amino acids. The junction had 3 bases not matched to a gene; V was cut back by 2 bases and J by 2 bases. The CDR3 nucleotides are TGTGCCAGCAGCGTGGGGACTAGCGGGCTCACAGATACGCAGTATTTT. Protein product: CASSVGTSGLTDTQYF.

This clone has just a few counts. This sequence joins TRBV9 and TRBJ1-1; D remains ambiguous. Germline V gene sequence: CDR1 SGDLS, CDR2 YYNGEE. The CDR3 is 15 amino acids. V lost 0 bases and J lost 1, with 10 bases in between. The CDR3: CASSVDPDQNTEAFF. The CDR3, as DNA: TGTGCCAGCAGCGTAGATCCAGATCAGAACACTGAAGCTTTCTTT.

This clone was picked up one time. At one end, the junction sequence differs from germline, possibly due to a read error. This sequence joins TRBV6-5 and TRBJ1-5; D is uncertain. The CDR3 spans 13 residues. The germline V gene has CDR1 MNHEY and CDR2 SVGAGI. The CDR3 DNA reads TGTGTCAGCGAAGGGAGCCACAATCAGCCCCAGCATTTT. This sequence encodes CVSEGSHNQPQHF.

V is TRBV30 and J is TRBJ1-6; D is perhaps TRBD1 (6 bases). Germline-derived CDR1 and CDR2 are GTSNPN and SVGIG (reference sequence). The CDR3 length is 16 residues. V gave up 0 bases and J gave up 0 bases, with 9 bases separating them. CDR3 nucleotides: TGTGCCTGGAGTGTAGGGGGAACCTCCTATAATTCACCCCTCCACTTT. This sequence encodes CAWSVGGTSYNSPLHF.

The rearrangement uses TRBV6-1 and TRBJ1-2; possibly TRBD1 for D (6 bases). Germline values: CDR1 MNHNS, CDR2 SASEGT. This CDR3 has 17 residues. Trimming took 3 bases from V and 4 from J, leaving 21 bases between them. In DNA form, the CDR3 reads TGTGCCAGCAGTGATCAGTCCTCCACCGGGACACCCTATGGCTACACCTTC. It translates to CASSDQSSTGTPYGYTF.

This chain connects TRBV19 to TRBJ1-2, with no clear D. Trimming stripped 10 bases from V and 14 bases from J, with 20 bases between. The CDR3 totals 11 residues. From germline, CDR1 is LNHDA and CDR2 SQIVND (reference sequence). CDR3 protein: CATAEGRSQTF. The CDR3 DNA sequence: TGTGCCACCGCCGAGGGCAGGTCGCAAACCTTC.

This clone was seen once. Written as DNA, the CDR3 is TGCAGCGTTGAAACAGGGTCTGTTGAGACCCAGTACTTC. It translates to CSVETGSVETQYF. The genes are TRBV29-1 and TRBJ2-5, with D tentatively TRBD1 (6 bases). This CDR3 contains 13 residues. Trimming removed 2 bases from V and 5 bases from J, with 12 bases in between. Looked up from germline, CDR1 is SQVTM and CDR2 is ANQGSEA. The variable domain in full, completed from reference TRBV29-1 and TRBJ2-5, reads SAVISQKPSRDICQRGTSLTIQCQVDSQVTMMFWYRQQPGQSLTLIATANQGSEATYESGFVIDKFPISRPNLTFSTLTVSNMSPEDSSIYLCSVETGSVETQYFGPGTRLLVL.

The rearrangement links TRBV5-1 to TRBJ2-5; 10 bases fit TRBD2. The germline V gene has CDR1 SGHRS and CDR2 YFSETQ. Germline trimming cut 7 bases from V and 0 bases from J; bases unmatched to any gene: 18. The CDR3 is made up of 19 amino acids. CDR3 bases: TGCGCCAGCCTGGACGGAGCGGGGGGGCCCCGAGAGTACCAAGAGACCCAGTACTTC. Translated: CASLDGAGGPREYQETQYF.

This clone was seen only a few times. This CDR3 is CSMTGQGSNGYTF. CDR3 DNA: TGCAGCATGACGGGACAGGGGAGTAATGGCTACACCTTC. This rearrangement joins TRBV29-1 to TRBJ1-2; 10 nucleotides align to TRBD1. V gave up 8 bases and J gave up 6 bases; unmatched junction bases: 9. Germline CDR1 is SQVTM and CDR2 is ANQGSEA. The CDR3 length is 13 residues.

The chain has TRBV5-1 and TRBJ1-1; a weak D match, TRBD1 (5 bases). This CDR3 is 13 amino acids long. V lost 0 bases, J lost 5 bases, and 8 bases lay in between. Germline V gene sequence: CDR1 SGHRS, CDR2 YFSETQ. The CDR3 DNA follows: TGCGCCAGCAGCTTGGGCAGGGCGACTGAAGCTTTCTTT. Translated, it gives CASSLGRATEAFF.

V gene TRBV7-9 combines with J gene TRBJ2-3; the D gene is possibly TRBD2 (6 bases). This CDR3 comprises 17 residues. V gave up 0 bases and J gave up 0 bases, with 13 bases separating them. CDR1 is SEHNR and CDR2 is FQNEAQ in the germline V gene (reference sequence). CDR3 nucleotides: TGTGCCAGCAGCTTAGCGGATACGGGGGTGAGCACAGATACGCAGTATTTT. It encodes CASSLADTGVSTDTQYF.

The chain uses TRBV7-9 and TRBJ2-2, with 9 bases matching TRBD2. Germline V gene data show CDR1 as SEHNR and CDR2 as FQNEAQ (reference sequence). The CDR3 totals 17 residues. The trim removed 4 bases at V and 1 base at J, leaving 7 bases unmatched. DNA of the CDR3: TGTGCCAGCAGCTCGACTAGCGGATCTTTGAACACCGGGGAGCTGTTTTTT. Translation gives CASSSTSGSLNTGELFF.

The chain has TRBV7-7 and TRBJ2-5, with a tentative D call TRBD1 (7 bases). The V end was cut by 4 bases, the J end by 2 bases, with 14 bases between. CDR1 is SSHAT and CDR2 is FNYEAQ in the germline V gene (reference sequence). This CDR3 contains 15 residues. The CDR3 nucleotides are TGTGCCAGCAGCTCGCGGGACAGCTTACAAGAGACCCAGTACTTC. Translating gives CASSSRDSLQETQYF.

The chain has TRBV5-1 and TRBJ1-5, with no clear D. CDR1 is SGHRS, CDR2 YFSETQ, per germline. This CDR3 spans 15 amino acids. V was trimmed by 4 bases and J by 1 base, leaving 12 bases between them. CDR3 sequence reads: CASSVGGSSNQPQHF. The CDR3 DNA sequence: TGCGCCAGCAGCGTAGGAGGTTCGAGCAATCAGCCCCAGCATTTT.

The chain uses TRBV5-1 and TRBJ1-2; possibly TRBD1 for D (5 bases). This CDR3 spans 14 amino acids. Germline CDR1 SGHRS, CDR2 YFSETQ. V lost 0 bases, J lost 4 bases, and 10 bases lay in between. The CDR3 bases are TGCGCCAGCAGCTTGGCAGGCGGGACCTATGGCTACACCTTC. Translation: CASSLAGGTYGYTF.